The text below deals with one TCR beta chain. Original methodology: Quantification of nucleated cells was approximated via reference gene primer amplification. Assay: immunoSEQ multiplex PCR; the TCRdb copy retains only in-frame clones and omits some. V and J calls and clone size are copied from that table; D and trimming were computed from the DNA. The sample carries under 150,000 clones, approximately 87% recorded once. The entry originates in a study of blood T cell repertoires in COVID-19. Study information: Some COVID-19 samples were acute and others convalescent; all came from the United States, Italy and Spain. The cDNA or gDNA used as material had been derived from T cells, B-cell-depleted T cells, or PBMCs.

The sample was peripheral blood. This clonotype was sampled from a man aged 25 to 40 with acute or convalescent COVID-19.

The CDR3 region is CASSLRSPGGRSYNEQFF. As DNA, the CDR3 is TGTGCCAGCAGCTTACGATCGCCGGGAGGTCGGTCCTACAATGAGCAGTTCTTC. V and J are TRBV7-2 and TRBJ2-1, with 7 bases lining up with TRBD2. With V trimmed by 2 bases and J by 1 base, 11 bases remained unmatched. The CDR3 spans 18 residues. Per the germline V gene, CDR1 is SGHTA and CDR2 is FQGNSA.